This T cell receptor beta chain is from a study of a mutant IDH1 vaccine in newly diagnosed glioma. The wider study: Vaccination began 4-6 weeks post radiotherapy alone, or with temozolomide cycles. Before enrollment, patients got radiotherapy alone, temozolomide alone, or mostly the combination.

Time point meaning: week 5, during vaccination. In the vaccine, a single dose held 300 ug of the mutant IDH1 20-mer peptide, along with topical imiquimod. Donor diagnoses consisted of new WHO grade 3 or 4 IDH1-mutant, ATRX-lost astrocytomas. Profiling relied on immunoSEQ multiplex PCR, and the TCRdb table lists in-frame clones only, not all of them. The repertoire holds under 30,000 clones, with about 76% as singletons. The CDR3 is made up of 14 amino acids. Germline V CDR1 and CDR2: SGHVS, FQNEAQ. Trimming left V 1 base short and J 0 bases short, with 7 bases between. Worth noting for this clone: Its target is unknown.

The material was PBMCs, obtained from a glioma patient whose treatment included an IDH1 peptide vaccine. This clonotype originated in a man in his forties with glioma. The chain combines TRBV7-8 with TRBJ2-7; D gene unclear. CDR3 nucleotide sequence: TGTGCCAGCAGCTTAGGCTCGAGCTCCTACGAGCAGTACTTC. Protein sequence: CASSLGSSSYEQYF.